The entry below gives a single T cell receptor (beta chain) sequence along with its context. This could be a read error, since a much larger clone is one nucleotide away. Other nucleotide sequences in the sample specify the same CDR3. Germline V gene sequence: CDR1 GTSNPN, CDR2 SVGIG (reference sequence). There are 14 residues in the CDR3. V dropped 1 base and J dropped 4 bases, with 8 bases sitting between them. This entry is derived from a study of shared clonotypes between healthy human individuals. An assay was performed, and its level was deep. Per the original methods: From ImmunoSEQ came sequences covering only the junction and carrying no quality scores, so filtering differed. The method was immunoSEQ multiplex PCR; TCRdb's version includes in-frame clones alone and lacks a portion of them. For V, J and clone size, that table is used; D and trimming come from the DNA. The sample consists of roughly 490,000 clones, around 79% of them appearing once.

The sequenced material came from PBMCs. The sequence was obtained from a woman between 35 and 50 years old in good health. Some clones in this sample may be carry-over from other donors' samples. The chain is built from TRBV30 and TRBJ2-6; D call uncertain. CDR3 amino acids: CAWSADTGANVLTF. CDR3 bases: TGTGCCTGGAGTGCCGACACCGGGGCCAACGTCCTGACTTTC.